The 22 T cell receptor beta chains presented below share a single source sample, sequenced in a study of CD8+ T cells in alopecia areata. Once RNA had been extracted, it was reverse transcribed into cDNA to act as the sequencing template. TCRdb keeps only in-frame clones here, not all; method: immunoSEQ multiplex PCR. This table has around 100,000 clones, approximately 60% appearing once. Sequenced sample: CD4+ T cells sorted from blood. The source of these receptors is a human donor in good health.

This chain uses TRBV5-6 with TRBJ1-4; unclear D gene. The V end was cut by 1 base, the J end by 7 bases, with 11 bases between. Germline values: CDR1 SGHDT, CDR2 YYEEEE. CDR3 length: 14 residues. The CDR3 nucleotides are TGTGCCAGCAGCTTGTCCCCAACGGGTGAAAAACTGTTTTTT. Translation gives CASSLSPTGEKLFF.

This clone was seen more than once but under ten times. V gene TRBV7-3 combines with J gene TRBJ2-1; D remains unclear. V lost 5 bases, J lost 2 bases, and 13 bases lay in between. Per germline, CDR1 SGHTA and CDR2 FQGTGA. The CDR3 is 15 residues long. Here the CDR3 DNA reads TGTGCCAGCAGCCTTTGGGCAGTGACCTACAATGAGCAGTTCTTC. Its protein is CASSLWAVTYNEQFF.

This clone has a handful of counts. The J gene is TRBJ2-3, the V gene TRBV6-5; 9 bases fit TRBD2. V was clipped by 10 bases and J by 4 bases; unmatched bases: 12. The CDR3 extends over 15 amino acids. Germline V gene sequence: CDR1 MNHEY, CDR2 SVGAGI. The DNA of the CDR3 is TGTGCCACCATGCCCGCGCGGGGGGGCCCAGATACGCAGTATTTT. Encoded protein: CATMPARGGPDTQYF.

This chain links TRBV27 with TRBJ2-3; 8 bases agree with TRBD2. Germline V gene lookup returns CDR1 MNHEY and CDR2 SMNVEV (reference sequence). With V trimmed by 4 bases and J by 4 bases, 7 bases remained unmatched. The CDR3 has 15 residues. In DNA form, the CDR3 reads TGTGCCAGCAGTTCCCTGGGGCGGGGGGCAGATACGCAGTATTTT. As protein: CASSSLGRGADTQYF.

V and J are TRBV6-5 and TRBJ1-6; weak D call: TRBD1 (6 bases). Germline V CDR1 and CDR2: MNHEY, SVGAGI. The ends were cut back, 5 bases at V and 6 bases at J, with 11 bases in the middle. This CDR3 has 14 amino acids. DNA for the CDR3: TGTGCCAGCAGTATGCAGGGGTTTAATTCACCCCTCCACTTT. It codes for CASSMQGFNSPLHF.

In its sample, this clone was seen a few times. The V and J genes are TRBV6-5 and TRBJ1-2; 7 nucleotides match TRBD1. CDR3 size: 13 residues. With V trimmed by 6 bases and J by 7 bases, 8 bases remained unmatched. Germline CDR1 is MNHEY and CDR2 is SVGAGI. The CDR3 region is CASSLDRVGGYTF. The CDR3 nucleotides read TGTGCCAGCAGCCTCGACAGGGTCGGTGGCTACACCTTC.

The V gene is TRBV6-5, the J gene TRBJ2-3; 11 nucleotides line up with TRBD2. This CDR3 region has 16 residues. V gave up 4 bases and J gave up 1 base; unmatched junction bases: 4. In germline, CDR1 is MNHEY, CDR2 SVGAGI. The CDR3, as DNA: TGTGCCAGCAGTTTACTGACTAGCGGGGGCACAGATACGCAGTATTTT. Encoded protein: CASSLLTSGGTDTQYF.

This clone was detected only a few times. V and J are TRBV6-6 and TRBJ1-1, with D tentatively TRBD1 (6 bases). This CDR3 region has 14 residues. Looked up from germline, CDR1 is MNHNY and CDR2 is SVGAGI (reference sequence). V lost 2 bases, J lost 1 base, and 8 bases lay in between. CDR3 in amino acids: CASSYQTGNTEAFF. The CDR3, as DNA: TGTGCCAGCAGTTACCAGACAGGGAACACTGAAGCTTTCTTT.

The V gene is TRBV25-1, the J gene TRBJ1-5; 10 positions match TRBD1. V shed 8 bases, J shed 0 bases, and the junction held 10 bases outside the gene matches. Germline V CDR1 and CDR2: MGHDK, SYGVNS. This CDR3 has 17 amino acids. The CDR3, as DNA: TGTGCCAGCCCAAGGATGGGGACAGGGGTTAGCAATCAGCCCCAGCATTTT. This encodes CASPRMGTGVSNQPQHF. Variable domain in full (rest from reference TRBV25-1 and TRBJ1-5): EADIYQTPRYLVIGTGKKITLECSQTMGHDKMYWYQQDPGMELHLIHYSYGVNSTEKGDLSSESTVSRIRTEHFPLTLESARPSHTSQYLCASPRMGTGVSNQPQHFGDGTRLSIL.

The chain couples TRBV2 to TRBJ2-1; either TRBD1 or TRBD2 may fit D (6 bases each). The germline CDR1 and CDR2 sequences are SNHLY and FYNNEI. The CDR3 covers 14 residues. The V gene lost 4 bases and the J gene lost 9 bases, with 16 bases spanning the gap. The CDR3: CASSASLGGTEQFF. CDR3 coding DNA: TGTGCCAGCAGTGCCTCCTTAGGGGGGACTGAGCAGTTCTTC.

This clone came up a few times. The V call is TRBV4-3, the J call TRBJ2-5; D is possibly TRBD1 or TRBD2 (5 bases each). Per germline, CDR1 LGHNA and CDR2 YSLEER. CDR3 length equals 16 residues. The V end lost 0 bases, the J end lost 1 base, and 12 bases lay between the germline ends. The CDR3 loop is CASSQEGRSGQETQYF. CDR3 bases: TGCGCCAGCAGCCAAGAGGGGCGGAGCGGCCAAGAGACCCAGTACTTC.

V usage is TRBV7-2 and J usage is TRBJ2-2; D is possibly TRBD1 or TRBD2 (5 bases each). CDR3 length equals 18 residues. Germline loops: CDR1 SGHTA, CDR2 FQGNSA. Trimming cost V 6 bases and J 3 bases, with 23 bases left between them. CDR3 sequence reads: CASRHPGILRGDTGELFF. The CDR3 nucleotides read TGTGCCAGCAGGCATCCCGGGATACTAAGAGGGGACACCGGGGAGCTGTTTTTT.

The chain links TRBV11-2 to TRBJ2-7, with 7 nucleotides matching TRBD1. Per germline, CDR1 SGHAT and CDR2 FQNNGV. With 1 base clipped from V and 6 bases from J, the junction kept 9 bases outside the gene matches. The CDR3 runs 15 residues. Written as DNA, the CDR3 is TGTGCCAGCAGCTTAGCACCTGTCACAGGGGTCGAGCAGTACTTC. Its protein product is CASSLAPVTGVEQYF.

The J gene is TRBJ2-3, the V gene TRBV6-6; 11 bases agree with TRBD1. Trimming at V came to 4 bases and at J to 6 bases, leaving 9 bases not matched to a gene. The V gene's germline CDR1 is MNHNY and CDR2 SVGAGI (reference sequence). This CDR3 region has 16 residues. This CDR3 reads CASSFGQGAISDTQYF. The CDR3 bases are TGTGCCAGCAGTTTCGGACAGGGGGCTATTTCGGATACGCAGTATTTT.

The sample holds a few counts of this clone. The CDR3 sequence: CASSATGSETQYF. The DNA for the CDR3 is TGCGCCAGCAGTGCGACAGGCAGCGAGACCCAGTACTTC. This sequence joins TRBV5-1 and TRBJ2-5, with D tentatively TRBD1 (6 bases). Germline CDR1 and CDR2: SGHRS and YFSETQ. CDR3 length: 13 amino acids. Trimming pared 5 bases from V and 5 bases from J, leaving 13 bases between. The whole variable domain, filled in from reference TRBV5-1 and TRBJ2-5, reads KAGVTQTPRYLIKTRGQQVTLSCSPISGHRSVSWYQQTPGQGLQFLFEYFSETQRNKGNFPGRFSGRQFSNSRSEMNVSTLELGDSALYLCASSATGSETQYFGPGTRLLVL.

The chain couples TRBV7-8 to TRBJ2-3, with D maybe TRBD2 (6 bases). This CDR3 has 16 amino acids. The V end was cut by 5 bases, the J end by 6 bases, with 21 bases between. Per the germline V gene, CDR1 is SGHVS and CDR2 is FQNEAQ. This CDR3 is CASSPRRDSLYDTQYF. The CDR3 DNA reads as TGTGCCAGCAGCCCGCGCCGGGACTCCTTGTACGATACGCAGTATTTT.

CDR3 amino acids: CASSQVGPGQETQYF. CDR3 DNA sequence: TGTGCCAGCAGCCAAGTTGGGCCAGGTCAAGAGACCCAGTACTTC. This chain links TRBV4-2 with TRBJ2-5; D not resolved. Germline values: CDR1 LGHNA, CDR2 YNFKEQ. The V and J ends lost 1 base and 2 bases respectively, with 11 bases between them. The CDR3 extends over 15 amino acids.

This chain joins TRBV5-1 and TRBJ1-6; D ambiguous. The CDR3 covers 12 residues. V lost 6 bases, J lost 5 bases, and 6 bases lay in between. CDR1 is SGHRS, CDR2 YFSETQ, per germline. The CDR3 DNA follows: TGCGCCAGCAAACAGAATAATTCACCCCTCCACTTT. The encoded protein is CASKQNNSPLHF.

This clone has just a few counts. V and J are TRBV18 and TRBJ2-3; no definite D call. Germline V CDR1 and CDR2: KGHSH, LQKENI. V was trimmed by 3 bases and J by 2 bases, leaving 12 bases between them. The CDR3 consists of 15 residues. CDR3 DNA sequence: TGTGCCAGCTCACCTTGGTTATCACACACAGATACGCAGTATTTT. Residues: CASSPWLSHTDTQYF.

This clone was seen more than once but under ten times. This chain joins TRBV19 and TRBJ1-5, with a weak D call TRBD1 (5 bases). Germline CDR1 LNHDA, CDR2 SQIVND (reference sequence). Trimming stripped 9 bases from V and 3 bases from J, with 9 bases between. This CDR3 contains 12 residues. CDR3: CASRDPNQPQHF. For the CDR3, the DNA is TGTGCCAGCAGGGATCCCAATCAGCCCCAGCATTTT.

J is TRBJ2-3 and V is TRBV5-6; D is ambiguous. This CDR3 comprises 14 residues. Trimming left V 5 bases short and J 2 bases short, with 12 bases between. Germline V lookup: CDR1 SGHDT, CDR2 YYEEEE. The CDR3 DNA reads TGTGCCAGCAGAAGGTACGGGTCCACAGATACGCAGTATTTT. This encodes CASRRYGSTDTQYF. Using reference TRBV5-6 and TRBJ2-3 for the parts outside the CDR3, the full variable domain is DAGVTQSPTHLIKTRGQQVTLRCSPKSGHDTVSWYQQALGQGPQFIFQYYEEEERQRGNFPDRFSGHQFPNYSSELNVNALLLGDSALYLCASRRYGSTDTQYFGPGTRLTVL.

The rearrangement links TRBV4-1 to TRBJ2-2, with a tentative D call TRBD2 (6 bases). The germline gives CDR1 MGHRA, CDR2 YSYEKL. The V end lost 3 bases, the J end lost 3 bases, and 14 bases lay between the germline ends. This CDR3 has 16 residues. CDR3 in amino acids: CASSQLVGGDTGELFF. The CDR3 coding sequence is TGCGCCAGCAGCCAGTTGGTCGGCGGGGACACCGGGGAGCTGTTTTTT.